This T cell receptor beta chain was captured by sequencing in a study of shared clonotypes between healthy human individuals. Study in general: There were three CD4 naive, three CD4 memory, two CD8 naive and one CD8 memory plates per donor.

Comment on this clone: At the DNA level, this CDR3 is encoded by other sequences in the same sample as well.

Looked up from germline, CDR1 is LNHDA and CDR2 is SQIVND (reference sequence). Between the trimmed V and J ends, which lost 3 bases and 2 bases, there was a span of 8 bases. The CDR3 is made up of 14 amino acids. The data were produced by immunoSEQ multiplex PCR, yet TCRdb's version contains in-frame clones alone and is incomplete. The table records roughly 2.4 million clones, 90% to 96% of them present only once. The clonotype was recovered from a man between 18 and 35 years old in good health. The chain uses TRBV19 and TRBJ1-5; perhaps TRBD1 as D (5 bases). The material sequenced was naive CD4+ T cells sorted from blood. Subset: CD45RA+ positively selected. CDR3 sequence: CASSMAGGNQPQHF. CDR3 nucleotides: TGTGCCAGTAGTATGGCGGGGGGCAATCAGCCCCAGCATTTT.